These T cell receptor beta chains were read from a single sample in a study of glioma-infiltrating T cells. TCRdb processed the multiplex PCR reads anew with MiXCR; each CDR3 protein has one entry. The sample includes about 380,000 distinct CDR3 sequences, about 40% seen only once; the top ten take approximately 12%. Sample: glioma tissue, nonneoplastic brain tissue, or PBMCs (not recorded which). Receptors originate from a human donor with low-grade glioma or glioblastoma, undergoing nonglioma brain surgery, or in good health (not recorded which). Both conserved end residues are trimmed from each CDR3.

CDR3 protein: SARGVVFGDQPQH
V gene: TRBV20-1
J gene: TRBJ1-5

CDR3 protein: ASSIGAWGHLNTEAF
V gene: TRBV19
J gene: TRBJ1-1

CDR3 protein: ASSEFTQETQY
V gene: TRBV10-2
J gene: TRBJ2-5

CDR3 protein: ASSLAPPAGSTDTQY
V gene: TRBV5-1
J gene: TRBJ2-3

CDR3 protein: ASSQERLYRYEQY
V gene: TRBV4-3
J gene: TRBJ2-7

CDR3 protein: ASSLGENEQF
V gene: TRBV28
J gene: TRBJ2-1

CDR3 protein: SARDQGNTDTQY
V gene: TRBV20-1
J gene: TRBJ2-3

CDR3 protein: ASSFGQGGGYT
V gene: TRBV5-1
J gene: TRBJ1-2

CDR3 protein: ATSDPSTDTQY
V gene: TRBV24-1
J gene: TRBJ2-3

CDR3 protein: ASSLPGQGMYEQY
V gene: TRBV7-2
J gene: TRBJ2-7

CDR3 protein: ASRPGMNTEAF
V gene: TRBV25-1
J gene: TRBJ1-1

CDR3 protein: ASIRTGGGYNEQF
V gene: TRBV2
J gene: TRBJ2-1

CDR3 protein: ASRLTGGNYGYT
V gene: TRBV7-2
J gene: TRBJ1-2

CDR3 protein: ASSLTLGTEAF
V gene: TRBV12-3/TRBV12-4
J gene: TRBJ1-1

CDR3 protein: ASSLAGGGGTQY
V gene: TRBV27
J gene: TRBJ2-5

CDR3 protein: ASSQPHPGIGLAGGYNEQF
V gene: TRBV4-2
J gene: TRBJ2-1

CDR3 protein: SASPGKNTGELF
V gene: TRBV20-1
J gene: TRBJ2-2

CDR3 protein: ASSLALSGSEQY
V gene: TRBV5-4
J gene: TRBJ2-7

CDR3 protein: ASSPLWTATYNEQF
V gene: TRBV2
J gene: TRBJ2-1

CDR3 protein: ASSITVEETQY
V gene: TRBV27
J gene: TRBJ2-5

CDR3 protein: ASSFDREGYQPQH
V gene: TRBV7-2
J gene: TRBJ1-5

CDR3 protein: ASSQGESFELNTEAF
V gene: TRBV14
J gene: TRBJ1-1

CDR3 protein: ASSNRDRGTYEQY
V gene: TRBV7-2
J gene: TRBJ2-7

CDR3 protein: ASRGWTGQGGNQPQH
V gene: TRBV28
J gene: TRBJ1-5

CDR3 protein: ASSRDTSYQTQH
V gene: TRBV6-2/TRBV6-3
J gene: TRBJ1-5

CDR3 protein: ASSRERGPYNKQF
V gene: TRBV7-2
J gene: TRBJ2-1

CDR3 protein: ASKASGPTDTQY
V gene: TRBV27
J gene: TRBJ2-3

CDR3 protein: ASSEYGVPGPYEQY
V gene: TRBV6-1
J gene: TRBJ2-7

CDR3 protein: ASSLFREGRETQY
V gene: TRBV27
J gene: TRBJ2-5

CDR3 protein: ASSFRTDYGYT
V gene: TRBV7-9
J gene: TRBJ1-2

CDR3 protein: ASSLRDRASYEQY
V gene: TRBV28
J gene: TRBJ2-7

CDR3 protein: ASSTSTVQY
V gene: TRBV6-1
J gene: TRBJ2-7

CDR3 protein: SARESMNTEAF
V gene: TRBV20-1
J gene: TRBJ1-1

CDR3 protein: ASSSGRNQPKH
V gene: TRBV7-2
J gene: TRBJ1-5

CDR3 protein: ASSFHGRGQETQY
V gene: TRBV28
J gene: TRBJ2-5

CDR3 protein: ASSLTEGPYSGANVLT
V gene: TRBV12-3/TRBV12-4
J gene: TRBJ2-6

CDR3 protein: ASSPYRHSNQPQH
V gene: TRBV27
J gene: TRBJ1-5

CDR3 protein: ASSQGYGGGNIQY
V gene: TRBV3-1
J gene: TRBJ2-4

CDR3 protein: ASSLYSVTNTEAF
V gene: TRBV7-2
J gene: TRBJ1-1

CDR3 protein: ASSYALGLANTGGLF
V gene: TRBV6-2/TRBV6-3
J gene: TRBJ2-2

CDR3 protein: ASSQDPLVTYEQY
V gene: TRBV4-3
J gene: TRBJ2-7

CDR3 protein: SARGLAGYNEQF
V gene: TRBV20-1
J gene: TRBJ2-1

CDR3 protein: ASSDDRMVGYT
V gene: TRBV7-2
J gene: TRBJ1-2

CDR3 protein: ASSQDRGQETQY
V gene: TRBV4-1
J gene: TRBJ2-5

CDR3 protein: ASNPRWTGETEQY
V gene: TRBV28
J gene: TRBJ2-7

CDR3 protein: ASSEGGPGIIAYEQY
V gene: TRBV7-2
J gene: TRBJ2-7

CDR3 protein: ASSSGTSLLGEQF
V gene: TRBV6-2/TRBV6-3
J gene: TRBJ2-1

CDR3 protein: ASSLYFDRYSPLH
V gene: TRBV27
J gene: TRBJ1-6

CDR3 protein: ASSSQGQGVGYT
V gene: TRBV5-1
J gene: TRBJ1-2

CDR3 protein: ASSLLGWSYEQY
V gene: TRBV27
J gene: TRBJ2-7

CDR3 protein: ASTYSSAAHDYGYT
V gene: TRBV6-2/TRBV6-3
J gene: TRBJ1-2

CDR3 protein: ASSLWGYEQC
V gene: TRBV7-9
J gene: TRBJ2-7

CDR3 protein: ASSLKQGLNTGAF
V gene: TRBV5-4
J gene: TRBJ1-1

CDR3 protein: ASGKSPGQGAFEQY
V gene: TRBV6-1
J gene: TRBJ2-7